This TCR beta chain comes out of a study of graft-versus-host responses after intestinal transplantation. At the level of the study: Multivisceral, liver-intestinal, or isolated intestinal transplants were received by the recipients.

A word on this clone: The antigen is unknown.

This table comes from immunoSEQ multiplex PCR, and its TCRdb copy is limited to in-frame clones, with some not included. The profile shows tens of thousands of clones, 85% to 95% of them singletons. The CDR3 is made up of 14 amino acids. J was trimmed by 6 bases and V by 5 bases; bases with no gene match: 5. Germline lookup yields CDR1 MRHNA and CDR2 SNTAGT. Sequenced here: unstimulated CD8+ T cells sorted from spleen or lymph node cells, sampled before intestinal transplant. The V call is TRBV6-4, the J call TRBJ1-1; 11 bases agree with TRBD1. The sequence derives from a human donor who received an intestinal transplant. The CDR3 DNA reads TGTGCCAGCAGTCCGGGACAGGGGGATTCTGAAGCTTTCTTT. Its protein product is CASSPGQGDSEAFF.